Each of the 14 T cell receptor beta chains below was sequenced from the same sample in a study of early T cells in non-severe SARS-CoV-2 infection. TCRdb used MiXCR to reprocess the 5' RACE reads, holding one entry per CDR3 protein. The profile shows over 85,000 distinct CDR3 sequences, around 12% of them singletons. Here the sequenced sample was whole blood, taken at baseline. These receptors were taken from an adult who was a healthcare worker with PCR-confirmed SARS-CoV-2 infection or an uninfected control (not recorded which).

The J gene is TRBJ2-7, the V gene TRBV11-2; unclear D gene. The length of the CDR3 is 15 residues. Trimming removed 2 bases from V and 2 bases from J, with 13 bases in between. Per the germline V gene, CDR1 is SGHAT and CDR2 is FQNNGV. The CDR3 DNA follows: TGTGCCAGCAGCTTAAGGGTACACCCAACCTACGAGCAGTACTTC. Protein sequence: CASSLRVHPTYEQYF. The complete variable domain, with remaining parts taken from reference TRBV11-2 and TRBJ2-7, reads EAGVAQSPRYKIIEKRQSVAFWCNPISGHATLYWYQQILGQGPKLLIQFQNNGVVDDSQLPKDRFSAERLKGVDSTLKIQPAKLEDSAVYLCASSLRVHPTYEQYFGPGTRLTVT.

The rearrangement joins TRBV11-2 to TRBJ2-1, with 14 bases identical to TRBD2. This CDR3 region has 17 residues. CDR1 is SGHAT and CDR2 is FQNNGV in the germline V gene. The junction had 0 bases not matched to a gene; V was cut back by 1 base and J by 1 base. In nucleotides, the CDR3 is TGTGCCAGCAGCTTAGGGACTAGCGGGGGGTCCTACAATGAGCAGTTCTTC. It specifies CASSLGTSGGSYNEQFF.

The chain is built from TRBV20-1 and TRBJ2-1; TRBD2 matches at 7 bases. Germline CDR1 is DFQATT and CDR2 is SNEGSKA (reference sequence). Trimming took 0 bases from V and 3 from J; bases not matched to a gene: 2. CDR3 length: 14 amino acids. In nucleotides, the CDR3 is TGCAGTGCTAGAGATACGGGGGGCTACAATGAGCAGTTCTTC. Amino acids: CSARDTGGYNEQFF.

This clonotype was recorded at least ten times. The V and J genes are TRBV2 and TRBJ2-7; D not resolved. V was pared by 6 bases and J by 6 bases, with 15 bases between. Per the germline V gene, CDR1 is SNHLY and CDR2 is FYNNEI. The CDR3 spans 13 residues. The CDR3 coding sequence is TGTGCCAGCAGGTTGGTGGCTTGGATCGAGCAGTACTTC. It codes for CASRLVAWIEQYF.

The rearrangement uses TRBV29-1 and TRBJ2-2; no firm D call. This CDR3 is built from 12 residues. Trimming pared 3 bases from V and 7 bases from J, leaving 9 bases between. Germline V gives CDR1 SQVTM, CDR2 ANQGSEA. The CDR3 here is CSVEDGRGELFF. DNA for the CDR3: TGCAGCGTTGAGGATGGACGCGGGGAGCTGTTTTTT.

This clonotype was recorded many times. The gene calls are TRBV19 and TRBJ2-1; 13 positions agree with TRBD2. CDR1 is LNHDA and CDR2 is SQIVND in the germline V gene (reference sequence). V was pared by 5 bases and J by 0 bases, with 7 bases of the junction left unmatched. There are 18 residues in the CDR3. The CDR3 loop is CASSPIRTSGGSYNEQFF. The CDR3, as DNA: TGTGCCAGTAGTCCGATCAGGACTAGCGGGGGCTCCTACAATGAGCAGTTCTTC.

This clonotype was counted only a few times. The CDR3 region has the DNA TGCAGCGTTGAAGATGGCAGGTCCCCAATCGGGACTGAAGCTTTCTTT. It translates to CSVEDGRSPIGTEAFF. The rearrangement joins TRBV29-1 to TRBJ1-1; no reliable D call. CDR3 length: 16 residues. The germline V and J ends were trimmed by 0 bases and 5 bases, with 19 bases remaining between them. The V gene's germline CDR1 is SQVTM and CDR2 ANQGSEA.

The table lists this clonotype with a few counts. The J gene is TRBJ2-7, the V gene TRBV14; D may be TRBD1 (5 bases). CDR3 length: 14 residues. Germline V gene sequence: CDR1 SGHDN, CDR2 FVKESK. The ends were cut back, 2 bases at V and 1 base at J, with 9 bases in the middle. In DNA, the CDR3 is TGTGCCAGCAGCCAAAACAGGCGTTCCTACGAGCAGTACTTC. It encodes CASSQNRRSYEQYF. Using reference TRBV14 and TRBJ2-7 for the parts outside the CDR3, the full variable domain is EAGVTQFPSHSVIEKGQTVTLRCDPISGHDNLYWYRRVMGKEIKFLLHFVKESKQDESGMPNNRFLAERTGGTYSTLKVQPAELEDSGVYFCASSQNRRSYEQYFGPGTRLTVT.

This clonotype was counted at least ten times. The CDR3: CASTNLAGVLMNTEAFF. DNA of the CDR3: TGTGCCAGCACCAATTTAGCGGGAGTATTAATGAACACTGAAGCTTTCTTT. The rearrangement joins TRBV6-5 to TRBJ1-1; D is undetermined. With 7 bases removed from V and 0 bases from J, the gap between germline ends came to 21 bases. CDR1 and CDR2 from the germline V gene are MNHEY and SVGAGI. This CDR3 region has 17 residues.

In its sample, this clonotype was seen many times. The chain is built from TRBV18 and TRBJ2-7, with 7 positions matching TRBD2. Losses at the gene ends were 3 bases for V and 2 bases for J; bases not matched to a gene: 4. In germline, CDR1 is KGHSH, CDR2 LQKENI. This CDR3 has 14 residues. The CDR3 DNA follows: TGTGCCAGCTCACCTCCCAGCGGGACCTACGAGCAGTACTTC. Amino acids: CASSPPSGTYEQYF.

There are many counts of this clonotype. The chain couples TRBV7-3 to TRBJ2-2; 8 nucleotides agree with TRBD1. The germline V gene has CDR1 SGHTA and CDR2 FQGTGA. V was pared by 5 bases and J by 2 bases, with 4 bases of the junction left unmatched. This CDR3 is built from 15 residues. In DNA, the CDR3 is TGTGCCAGCAGCCAGGACAGGGTCAACACCGGGGAGCTGTTTTTT. This gives the protein CASSQDRVNTGELFF. Full variable domain (rest looked up from reference TRBV7-3 and TRBJ2-2): GAGVSQTPSNKVTEKGKYVELRCDPISGHTALYWYRQSLGQGPEFLIYFQGTGAADDSGLPNDRFFAVRPEGSVSTLKIQRTERGDSAVYLCASSQDRVNTGELFFGEGSRLTVL.

This clonotype has a handful of counts. The rearrangement links TRBV20-1 to TRBJ2-3, with 14 bases matching TRBD2. Germline V gene sequence: CDR1 DFQATT, CDR2 SNEGSKA (reference sequence). Germline trimming cut 6 bases from V and 5 bases from J; bases unmatched to any gene: 16. The CDR3 is 18 residues long. CDR3 nucleotides: TGCAGTGCCTATTCCGGGACTAGCGGGGGTTGGAGGGTAGATACGCAGTATTTT. Protein: CSAYSGTSGGWRVDTQYF.

Details on this clonotype: A clone one base away is much larger, so this may be a read error. The chain joins TRBV19 to TRBJ2-5; D ambiguous. The CDR3 contains 14 residues. Germline assignment: CDR1 LNHDA and CDR2 SQIVND (reference sequence). CDR3 loop: CDSSIQLYQETQYF. The CDR3 region has the DNA TGTGACAGTAGTATCCAGCTGTACCAAGAGACCCAGTACTTC.

This clonotype was seen ten or more times. This chain connects TRBV27 to TRBJ1-1; D gene unclear. The CDR3 consists of 14 residues. Trimming pared 3 bases from V and 0 bases from J, leaving 8 bases between. Germline-derived CDR1 and CDR2 are MNHEY and SMNVEV (reference sequence). The CDR3 sequence is CASSLGPLNTEAFF. CDR3 in DNA: TGTGCCAGCAGTTTGGGTCCATTGAACACTGAAGCTTTCTTT.